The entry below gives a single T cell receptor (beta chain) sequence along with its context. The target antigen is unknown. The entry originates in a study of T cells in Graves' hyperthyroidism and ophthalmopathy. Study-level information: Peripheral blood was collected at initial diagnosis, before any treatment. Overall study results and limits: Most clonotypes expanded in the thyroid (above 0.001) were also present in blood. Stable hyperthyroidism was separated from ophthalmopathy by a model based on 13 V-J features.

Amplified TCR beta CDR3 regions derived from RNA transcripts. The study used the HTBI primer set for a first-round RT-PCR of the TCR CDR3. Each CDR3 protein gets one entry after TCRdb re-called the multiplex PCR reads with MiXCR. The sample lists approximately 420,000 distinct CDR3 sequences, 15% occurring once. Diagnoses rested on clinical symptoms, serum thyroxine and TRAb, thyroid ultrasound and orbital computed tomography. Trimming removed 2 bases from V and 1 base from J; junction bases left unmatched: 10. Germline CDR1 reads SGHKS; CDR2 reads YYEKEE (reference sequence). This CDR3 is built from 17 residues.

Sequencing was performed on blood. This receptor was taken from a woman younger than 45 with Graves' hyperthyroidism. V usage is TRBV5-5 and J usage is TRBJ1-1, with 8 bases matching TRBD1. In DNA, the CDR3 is TGTGCCAGCAGCTTAATCCAGGGGGCTGTGACGAACACTGAAGCTTTCTTT. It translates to CASSLIQGAVTNTEAFF.